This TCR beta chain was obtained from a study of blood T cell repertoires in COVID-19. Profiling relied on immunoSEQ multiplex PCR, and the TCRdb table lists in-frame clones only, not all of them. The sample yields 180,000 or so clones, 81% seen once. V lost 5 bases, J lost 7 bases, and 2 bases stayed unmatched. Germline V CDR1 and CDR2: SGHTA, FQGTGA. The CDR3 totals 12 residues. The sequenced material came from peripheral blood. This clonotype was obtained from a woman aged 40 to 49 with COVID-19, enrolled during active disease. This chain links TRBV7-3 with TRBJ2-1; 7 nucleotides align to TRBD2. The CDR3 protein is CASSIGGNEQFF. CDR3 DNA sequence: TGTGCCAGCAGCATCGGGGGGAATGAGCAGTTCTTC. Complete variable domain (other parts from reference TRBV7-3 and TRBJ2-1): GAGVSQTPSNKVTEKGKYVELRCDPISGHTALYWYRQSLGQGPEFLIYFQGTGAADDSGLPNDRFFAVRPEGSVSTLKIQRTERGDSAVYLCASSIGGNEQFFGPGTRLTVL.